Below are 32 T cell receptor beta chains sequenced from a single sample in a study of T cells in Graves' hyperthyroidism and ophthalmopathy (dated by TCRdb to the late 2010s). The receptor library was made with multiplex PCR. These reads were obtained on an Illumina HiSeq 2000. Amplification of TCR beta CDR3 regions was carried out from RNA transcripts. The TCR CDR3 was subjected to a first round of RT-PCR using the HTBI primer set and the Qiagen OneStep RT-PCR kit. Clones were called with MiXCR by TCRdb after fastp trimmed the public reads at Q25, and only in-frame beta chains were retained. Each record represents a unique CDR3 protein, reported with the most common genes and DNA among its rows. The sample contains 200,000 to 250,000 distinct CDR3 sequences, more than 20% of them found a single time. The top ten clones comprise around 40% of the sample. The specimen sequenced was blood. These receptors were collected from a woman aged 40 to 49 with Graves' ophthalmopathy.

V gene TRBV6-1 combines with J gene TRBJ2-7; D is unresolved. Germline CDR1 MNHNS, CDR2 SASEGT. The CDR3 has 13 amino acids. Between the trimmed V and J ends, which lost 7 bases and 2 bases, there was a span of 12 bases. The CDR3 sequence is CASNDRITYEQYF. CDR3 bases: TGTGCCAGCAATGACCGCATCACCTACGAGCAGTACTTC.

This clonotype has a single count. The rearrangement joins TRBV6-5 to TRBJ1-1; tentative D call: TRBD1 (5 bases). This CDR3 is built from 16 residues. CDR1 is MNHEY and CDR2 is SVGAGI in the germline V gene. The V end lost 7 bases, the J end lost 1 base, and 19 bases lay between the germline ends. The CDR3 sequence: CASIWTGGVENTEAFF. In nucleotides, the CDR3 is TGTGCCAGCATTTGGACTGGGGGAGTGGAGAACACTGAAGCTTTCTTT.

At least ten counts were recorded for this clonotype. The chain links TRBV28 to TRBJ2-7; D remains ambiguous. V gave up 1 base and J gave up 5 bases, with 12 bases separating them. The germline V gene encodes CDR1 MDHEN and CDR2 SYDVKM. The CDR3 spans 14 residues. The CDR3 DNA reads as TGTGCCAGCAGTTTATCGGGTCTTAAGGACGAGCAGTACTTC. It encodes CASSLSGLKDEQYF.

This clonotype was detected many times. The CDR3, as DNA: TGCGCCAGCAGCCAAGTGCTAGCGGGGAAAAACATTCAGTACTTC. Its translation is CASSQVLAGKNIQYF. The chain has TRBV4-1 and TRBJ2-4; 9 nucleotides agree with TRBD2. Trimming removed 1 base from V and 4 bases from J; junction bases left unmatched: 2. In germline, CDR1 is MGHRA, CDR2 YSYEKL. The CDR3 contains 15 residues.

This clonotype was detected ten times or more. This chain connects TRBV5-1 to TRBJ1-2; D ambiguous. The CDR3 covers 13 residues. With 0 bases removed from V and 8 bases from J, the gap between germline ends came to 11 bases. Germline CDR1 is SGHRS and CDR2 is YFSETQ. In nucleotides, the CDR3 is TGCGCCAGCAGCTTGGCCGTAGCAGTCGGCTACACCTTC. Amino acid sequence: CASSLAVAVGYTF.

This clonotype was seen at least ten times. The rearrangement links TRBV11-2 to TRBJ2-7; 9 bases line up with TRBD1. Germline assignment: CDR1 SGHAT and CDR2 FQNNGV. Unmatched junction bases numbered 2, after V lost 0 bases and J lost 2 bases. The CDR3 has 15 residues. The CDR3 DNA is TGTGCCAGCAGCTTAGACTGGGACAGGGCCTACGAGCAGTACTTC. It yields the protein CASSLDWDRAYEQYF.

This clonotype came up many times. The chain combines TRBV30 with TRBJ2-7, with no clear D. The V end was cut by 1 base, the J end by 0 bases, with 4 bases between. The CDR3 length is 12 residues. The germline V gene has CDR1 GTSNPN and CDR2 SVGIG (reference sequence). Here the CDR3 reads CAWSGGSYEQYF. CDR3 DNA sequence: TGTGCCTGGAGTGGCGGCTCCTACGAGCAGTACTTC.

Many counts were recorded for this clonotype. The chain links TRBV12-3 or TRBV12-4 to TRBJ2-7; D gene uncertain. V dropped 5 bases and J dropped 3 bases, with 5 bases sitting between them. The CDR3 runs 11 residues. CDR3 protein: CASSAFYEQYF. CDR3 in DNA: TGTGCCAGCAGTGCGTTCTACGAGCAGTACTTC.

This clonotype has ten or more counts. This chain links TRBV9 with TRBJ1-1; D not resolved. The CDR3 is 12 residues long. Germline-derived CDR1 and CDR2 are SGDLS and YYNGEE. V shed 4 bases and J shed 2 bases, with 6 bases lying between them. This CDR3 is CASSMSNTEAFF. Here the CDR3 DNA reads TGTGCCAGCAGCATGTCAAACACTGAAGCTTTCTTT.

CDR3 amino acids: CASSHTNEAFF. The CDR3 DNA sequence: TGTGCCAGCAGCCACACAAACGAAGCTTTCTTT. The chain carries TRBV6-2 or TRBV6-3 and TRBJ1-1, with no clear D. The V gene lost 6 bases and the J gene lost 8 bases, with 10 bases spanning the gap. CDR3 size: 11 residues. Germline assignment: CDR1 MNHEY and CDR2 SVGEGT.

This clonotype was found many times. The rearrangement uses TRBV6-5 and TRBJ1-1; D not resolved. Germline-derived CDR1 and CDR2 are MNHEY and SVGAGI. The germline V and J ends were trimmed by 4 bases and 3 bases, with 9 bases remaining between them. The CDR3 has 13 residues. This CDR3 is CASSFRVDTEAFF. CDR3 bases: TGTGCCAGCAGTTTTAGGGTGGACACTGAAGCTTTCTTT.

This clonotype has at least ten counts. The chain couples TRBV20-1 to TRBJ2-7; possibly TRBD2 for D (5 bases). Per germline, CDR1 DFQATT and CDR2 SNEGSKA (reference sequence). The CDR3 has 19 residues. V lost 1 base and J 0 bases, leaving 25 bases between the germline ends. In DNA, the CDR3 is TGCAGTGCTAGAGGAAAAATCACGGGATTCACCCTGAGCTCCTACGAGCAGTACTTC. It translates to CSARGKITGFTLSSYEQYF.

V is TRBV11-2 and J is TRBJ2-7, with D perhaps matching TRBD1 (7 bases). CDR3 length: 15 amino acids. Between the trimmed V and J ends, which lost 2 bases and 3 bases, there was a span of 14 bases. The germline V gene encodes CDR1 SGHAT and CDR2 FQNNGV. Written as DNA, the CDR3 is TGTGCCAGCAGCTTAAGTCAGGGGGGAATCTACGAGCAGTACTTC. Translating gives CASSLSQGGIYEQYF.

This clonotype was counted ten times or more. The chain links TRBV6-1 to TRBJ1-1; unclear D gene. Trimming shortened V by 3 bases and J by 3 bases, and 8 bases separated the two germline ends. Germline CDR1 reads MNHNS; CDR2 reads SASEGT. This CDR3 is 13 amino acids long. DNA of the CDR3: TGTGCCAGCAGTGATGGGCAGCACACTGAAGCTTTCTTT. The encoded protein is CASSDGQHTEAFF.

This chain connects TRBV30 to TRBJ1-1; possibly TRBD1 for D (5 bases). The germline gives CDR1 GTSNPN, CDR2 SVGIG (reference sequence). Trimming took off 4 bases at V and 1 base at J, with 19 bases between the two ends. The CDR3 length is 16 residues. The CDR3 region is CAWTGHGIPKNTEAFF. DNA for the CDR3: TGTGCCTGGACAGGGCACGGTATCCCCAAGAACACTGAAGCTTTCTTT.

This clonotype was observed a handful of times. V usage is TRBV28 and J usage is TRBJ2-7, with D possibly TRBD2 on 5 matching bases. Germline V lookup: CDR1 MDHEN, CDR2 SYDVKM. This CDR3 comprises 12 residues. V was pared by 3 bases and J by 8 bases, with 11 bases between. Here the CDR3 reads CASSFRLAQQYF. In nucleotides, the CDR3 is TGTGCCAGCAGTTTTCGGCTAGCCCAGCAGTACTTC. Together with reference TRBV28 and TRBJ2-7, the CDR3 gives the full variable domain: DVKVTQSSRYLVKRTGEKVFLECVQDMDHENMFWYRQDPGLGLRLIYFSYDVKMKEKGDIPEGYSVSREKKERFSLILESASTNQTSMYLCASSFRLAQQYFGPGTRLTVT.

This clonotype was counted at least ten times. The V call is TRBV5-1, the J call TRBJ1-2, with TRBD1 matching over 9 bases. The germline V gene has CDR1 SGHRS and CDR2 YFSETQ. The CDR3 consists of 12 residues. Unmatched junction bases numbered 1, after V lost 6 bases and J lost 4 bases. CDR3 amino acids: CASTGQGYGYTF. DNA of the CDR3: TGCGCCAGCACGGGACAGGGCTATGGCTACACCTTC.

This clonotype appeared many times. The gene calls are TRBV28 and TRBJ2-7, with D maybe TRBD2 (7 bases). Trimming removed 6 bases at V and 3 bases at J, with 27 bases between. Germline CDR1 reads MDHEN; CDR2 reads SYDVKM. The CDR3 totals 18 residues. The CDR3 DNA reads as TGTGCCAGCAGGTCGTCCCCATCCCGGACAGCGGGAAGCTACGAGCAGTACTTC. It yields the protein CASRSSPSRTAGSYEQYF.

At least ten counts were recorded for this clonotype. The chain employs TRBV24-1 and TRBJ2-7, with TRBD1 matching 7 bases. Unmatched junction bases numbered 7, after V lost 3 bases and J lost 6 bases. The CDR3 is made up of 14 amino acids. Germline CDR1 KGHDR, CDR2 SFDVKD. The CDR3 loop is CATSDPVTGSEQYF. The CDR3 nucleotides are TGTGCCACCAGTGATCCAGTGACAGGGAGCGAGCAGTACTTC.

The genes are TRBV20-1 and TRBJ1-5; 8 bases align to TRBD1. CDR3 length equals 15 residues. Germline values: CDR1 DFQATT, CDR2 SNEGSKA (reference sequence). Trimming removed 2 bases from V and 5 bases from J; junction bases left unmatched: 8. This chain's CDR3 is CSARTTGVGDQPQHF. In nucleotides, the CDR3 is TGCAGTGCTAGAACGACAGGGGTTGGAGATCAGCCCCAGCATTTT.

This clonotype was detected ten times or more. This sequence joins TRBV16 and TRBJ2-6; 8 bases line up with TRBD1. Trimming at V came to 3 bases and at J to 1 base, leaving 2 bases not matched to a gene. The CDR3 runs 16 residues. Germline CDR1 reads KGHSY; CDR2 reads FQNENV. The CDR3 DNA sequence: TGTGCCAGCAGCCACAGGGGGCCTTCTGGGGCCAACGTCCTGACTTTC. Protein product: CASSHRGPSGANVLTF.

This clonotype was detected many times. This sequence joins TRBV14 and TRBJ1-1; D is unclear. The germline V gene has CDR1 SGHDN and CDR2 FVKESK. V gave up 4 bases and J gave up 5 bases, with 11 bases separating them. This CDR3 comprises 13 residues. This CDR3 reads CASSLPLGTEAFF. CDR3 coding DNA: TGTGCCAGCAGCCTCCCCCTCGGTACTGAAGCTTTCTTT.

This clonotype was counted at least ten times. The chain uses TRBV10-3 and TRBJ1-2, with D uncertain. CDR3 length: 11 amino acids. V was cut by 2 bases and J by 7 bases, with 5 bases left in between. Germline V gene data show CDR1 as ENHRY and CDR2 as SYGVKD. CDR3 residues: CAISEPGGYTF. The CDR3 DNA follows: TGTGCCATCAGTGAGCCCGGTGGCTACACCTTC.

In its sample, this clonotype was seen many times. This chain links TRBV12-3 or TRBV12-4 with TRBJ2-4; maybe TRBD1 (6 bases). V lost 2 bases, J lost 7 bases, and 9 bases lay in between. The CDR3 is made up of 13 amino acids. CDR3 in amino acids: CASSLQGINIQYF. DNA for the CDR3: TGTGCCAGCAGTTTACAGGGGATCAACATTCAGTACTTC.

Ten or more counts support this clonotype. The chain joins TRBV19 to TRBJ2-7, with D maybe TRBD1 (6 bases). The CDR3 is 16 amino acids. V lost 4 bases to trimming and J lost 2 bases, with 18 bases between them. Germline lookup yields CDR1 LNHDA and CDR2 SQIVND (reference sequence). Here the CDR3 reads CASSTSAQGPPYEQYF. CDR3 bases: TGTGCCAGTAGTACCTCGGCCCAGGGGCCTCCCTACGAGCAGTACTTC.

In this sample, this clonotype turned up once. The V and J genes are TRBV4-1 and TRBJ2-7; a possible D gene is TRBD2 (5 bases). The V gene's germline CDR1 is MGHRA and CDR2 YSYEKL. V dropped 3 bases and J dropped 3 bases, with 15 bases sitting between them. This CDR3 region has 15 residues. Here the CDR3 reads CASSHTTSIVYEQYF. For the CDR3, the DNA is TGCGCCAGCAGCCATACTACTAGTATAGTCTACGAGCAGTACTTC.

This chain uses TRBV3-1 with TRBJ1-1; weak D call: TRBD1 (6 bases). CDR1 is LGHDT and CDR2 is YNNKEL in the germline V gene (reference sequence). V was shortened by 1 base and J by 5 bases, with 11 bases between the two germline ends. The CDR3 contains 14 residues. The CDR3 DNA sequence: TGTGCCAGCAGCCAAGTTCTAGGGGGGACTGAAGCTTTCTTT. It yields the protein CASSQVLGGTEAFF.

This clonotype has a count of ten or more. This chain uses TRBV24-1 with TRBJ1-2, with D uncertain. Germline CDR1 is KGHDR and CDR2 is SFDVKD. With 6 bases removed from V and 6 bases from J, the gap between germline ends came to 16 bases. The CDR3 is 14 residues long. CDR3 nucleotides: TGTGCCACCAGTAGTTCCTTCGCCGTGGATGGCTACACCTTC. This encodes CATSSSFAVDGYTF.

The chain combines TRBV20-1 with TRBJ2-5; D gene unclear. This CDR3 contains 11 residues. The V gene's germline CDR1 is DFQATT and CDR2 SNEGSKA (reference sequence). V shed 3 bases and J shed 5 bases, with 7 bases lying between them. The CDR3, as DNA: TGCAGTGCTAGGGTCAGGGAGACCCAGTACTTC. It specifies CSARVRETQYF.

This clonotype was observed at least ten times. The CDR3 DNA follows: TGCGCCAGCAGCCAAGGCCACTCCACCGGGGAGCTGTTTTTT. Its translation is CASSQGHSTGELFF. The J gene is TRBJ2-2, the V gene TRBV4-1; D is ambiguous. CDR1 and CDR2 from the germline V gene are MGHRA and YSYEKL. The CDR3 runs to 14 residues. Trimming pared 1 base from V and 4 bases from J, leaving 7 bases between.

This clonotype occurred many times. The V and J genes are TRBV29-1 and TRBJ1-1, with a tentative D call TRBD1 (5 bases). Germline V gene lookup returns CDR1 SQVTM and CDR2 ANQGSEA. CDR3 length: 12 residues. V lost 7 bases, J lost 4 bases, and 13 bases lay in between. The CDR3 DNA reads as TGCAGCGCCACAGGATTCGTCACTGAAGCTTTCTTT. Protein: CSATGFVTEAFF.

There are many counts of this clonotype. This sequence joins TRBV12-3 or TRBV12-4 and TRBJ1-1; D gene uncertain. V lost 5 bases to trimming and J lost 2 bases, with 15 bases between them. This CDR3 spans 15 amino acids. CDR3 protein: CASSHTVGRNTEAFF. The CDR3 region has the DNA TGTGCCAGCAGTCATACGGTCGGACGCAACACTGAAGCTTTCTTT.